This T cell receptor beta chain was retrieved from a study of blood T cell repertoires in COVID-19. Study background: From the United States, Italy and Spain came samples of acute and convalescent COVID-19.

TCRdb's table, derived via immunoSEQ multiplex PCR, lists solely in-frame clones and lacks some. The sample includes 75,000 to 90,000 clones, roughly 89% of them seen just once. The germline V gene has CDR1 SGHRS and CDR2 YFSETQ. Trimming removed 5 bases from V and 4 bases from J; junction bases left unmatched: 10. The CDR3 totals 15 residues. This receptor was taken from a human donor in a cohort sampled during active COVID-19. This rearrangement joins TRBV5-1 to TRBJ2-7, with 9 bases fitting TRBD1. The sequenced material came from peripheral blood. CDR3 DNA: TGCGCCAGCAGTCAAGCGGCGACAGGGGGATACGAGCAGTACTTC. Its protein product is CASSQAATGGYEQYF. The full variable domain, with the rest looked up from reference TRBV5-1 and TRBJ2-7, is KAGVTQTPRYLIKTRGQQVTLSCSPISGHRSVSWYQQTPGQGLQFLFEYFSETQRNKGNFPGRFSGRQFSNSRSEMNVSTLELGDSALYLCASSQAATGGYEQYFGPGTRLTVT.